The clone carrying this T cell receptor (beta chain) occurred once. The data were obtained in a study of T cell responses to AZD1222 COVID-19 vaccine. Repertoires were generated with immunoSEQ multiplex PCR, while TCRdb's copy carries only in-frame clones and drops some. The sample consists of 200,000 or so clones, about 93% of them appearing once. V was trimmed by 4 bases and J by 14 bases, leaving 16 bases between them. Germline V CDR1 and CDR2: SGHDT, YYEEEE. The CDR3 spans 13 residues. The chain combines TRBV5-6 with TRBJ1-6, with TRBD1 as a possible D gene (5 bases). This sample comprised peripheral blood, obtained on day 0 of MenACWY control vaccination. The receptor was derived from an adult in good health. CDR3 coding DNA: TGTGCCAGCAGCCCGGGGGGGATAGTGGCCCTCCACTTT. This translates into CASSPGGIVALHF.